Here is one TCR beta chain with its context. What it binds is not known. The entry originates in a study of shared clonotypes between healthy human individuals. For the study at large: Every donor yielded three CD4 naive, three CD4 memory, two CD8 naive and one CD8 memory plate. Notes on the study in general: The study found lower generation probabilities in non-shared clonotypes than in those shared by all four donors.

Sorted-subset replicate PCR reactions contained 200 ng DNA, corresponding to tens of thousands of T cell genomes. Using immunoSEQ multiplex PCR, the repertoire was profiled, and TCRdb retains in-frame clones only, with some absent. Of around 1.6 million clones in the sample, nearly 99% were seen once. CDR3 size: 13 residues. With 2 bases removed from V and 9 bases from J, the gap between germline ends came to 10 bases. The germline gives CDR1 MNHNS, CDR2 SASEGT. Donors comprised only Caucasian adults living in Nashville, Tennessee. The TCR comes from a man aged 25 to 45 in good health. The sample consisted of naive CD4+ T cells sorted from blood. As to subset: CD45RA+ positively selected. V is TRBV6-1 and J is TRBJ2-2; D is unclear. The CDR3 reads CASSENGVRELFF. CDR3 DNA sequence: TGTGCCAGCAGTGAAAATGGGGTCCGGGAGCTGTTTTTT.